These 12 T cell receptor beta chains were all obtained from the same sample, sequenced in a study of post-analysis software for immune sequencing data. What these receptors recognize is not known. Built from TCR beta cDNA, the libraries had unique molecular identifiers in them. TCRdb fed the PCR reads into MiXCR, producing one record per CDR3 protein. The sample holds about 770,000 distinct CDR3 sequences, 46% seen once. Study-wide points: Controls had lower frequencies than patients of five or six TRBV segments, which included TRBV5-6, TRBV5-1 and TRBV20-1.

Sequences were obtained from blood. The source is a girl aged 5-17 years with multiple sclerosis.

This clonotype was detected only once. The chain recombines TRBV5-1 with TRBJ1-5, with 8 bases lining up with TRBD1. The trim removed 0 bases at V and 5 bases at J, leaving 4 bases unmatched. CDR1 SGHRS and CDR2 YFSETQ come from the germline V gene. This CDR3 is built from 15 residues. The CDR3 is CASSLAGGIDQPQHF. CDR3 bases: TGCGCCAGCAGCTTGGCAGGGGGCATAGATCAGCCCCAGCATTTT. The variable domain in full, with the rest retrieved from reference TRBV5-1 and TRBJ1-5, is KAGVTQTPRYLIKTRGQQVTLSCSPISGHRSVSWYQQTPGQGLQFLFEYFSETQRNKGNFPGRFSGRQFSNSRSEMNVSTLELGDSALYLCASSLAGGIDQPQHFGDGTRLSIL.

This chain connects TRBV7-2 to TRBJ1-1; tentative D call: TRBD1 (6 bases). The CDR3 is 14 residues long. Germline V gives CDR1 SGHTA, CDR2 FQGNSA. V was clipped by 5 bases and J by 4 bases, with 14 bases between them. The CDR3: CASSVRRGSTEAFF. CDR3 nucleotides: TGTGCCAGCAGCGTTAGGAGGGGGTCCACTGAAGCTTTCTTT.

The J gene is TRBJ2-1, the V gene TRBV5-6; 7 bases fit TRBD1. The J call may be mistaken, given a closer DNA end match to TRBJ2-7. Germline-derived CDR1 and CDR2 are SGHDT and YYEEEE. This CDR3 spans 14 amino acids. CDR3 loop: CASSWTGSYNEQYF. The CDR3 DNA reads as TGTGCCAGCAGTTGGACAGGATCCTACAACGAGCAGTACTTC.

This clonotype was seen a handful of times. CDR3 DNA sequence: TGTGCCAGCAGCCGACTATCGGGGGATACGCAGTATTTT. It translates to CASSRLSGDTQYF. This sequence joins TRBV12-3 or TRBV12-4 and TRBJ2-3, with D perhaps TRBD2 (5 bases). The V gene lost 6 bases and the J gene lost 6 bases, with 13 bases spanning the gap. The CDR3 is made up of 13 amino acids.

The V call is TRBV2, the J call TRBJ1-5, with TRBD1 as a possible D gene (5 bases). The CDR3 covers 15 residues. The V end was cut by 1 base, the J end by 3 bases, with 10 bases between. Per germline, CDR1 SNHLY and CDR2 FYNNEI. CDR3 residues: CASSEGQTSNQPQHF. As DNA, the CDR3 is TGTGCCAGCAGTGAAGGACAGACCTCCAATCAGCCCCAGCATTTT.

This chain connects TRBV28 to TRBJ1-2, with D hard to call. Germline V CDR1 and CDR2: MDHEN, SYDVKM. Trimming left V 1 base short and J 6 bases short, with 12 bases between. The CDR3 covers 14 residues. The CDR3 is CASSLYRRTDGYTF. The CDR3 region has the DNA TGTGCCAGCAGTTTATATCGGCGTACCGATGGCTACACCTTC.

This chain uses TRBV7-2 with TRBJ1-4; 9 positions agree with TRBD1. In germline, CDR1 is SGHTA, CDR2 FQGNSA. V shed 6 bases, J shed 7 bases, and the junction held 15 bases outside the gene matches. The CDR3 sequence is 17 residues long. CDR3 coding DNA: TGTGCCAGCAGATCTAAGGACAGGGGAATTTCAGGTGAAAAACTGTTTTTT. Its protein product is CASRSKDRGISGEKLFF. The whole variable domain, filled in from reference TRBV7-2 and TRBJ1-4, reads GAGVSQSPSNKVTEKGKDVELRCDPISGHTALYWYRQSLGQGLEFLIYFQGNSAPDKSGLPSDRFSAERTGGSVSTLTIQRTQQEDSAVYLCASRSKDRGISGEKLFFGSGTQLSVL.

A few counts support this clonotype. The CDR3 nucleotides read TGTGCCAGCAGTCCGCGTCCAGGGGTCGACGGCTACACCTTC. It is translated as CASSPRPGVDGYTF. The gene calls are TRBV6-5 and TRBJ1-2, with a possible D match to TRBD1 (6 bases). Trimming removed 5 bases from V and 8 bases from J, with 18 bases in between. Germline lookup yields CDR1 MNHEY and CDR2 SVGAGI. The CDR3 consists of 14 residues.

This chain joins TRBV7-2 and TRBJ2-5; D is undetermined. Trimming stripped 1 base from V and 5 bases from J, with 14 bases between. Germline values: CDR1 SGHTA, CDR2 FQGNSA. The CDR3 has 15 residues. The CDR3 DNA sequence: TGTGCCAGCAGCTTAGTGGGCGATTGGTGGGAGACCCAGTACTTC. This codes for CASSLVGDWWETQYF.

This clonotype has at least ten counts. The gene calls are TRBV5-5 and TRBJ1-2, with D hard to call. The CDR3 covers 11 residues. V lost 1 base and J lost 6, with 4 bases in between. Germline CDR1 is SGHKS and CDR2 is YYEKEE (reference sequence). DNA for the CDR3: TGTGCCAGCAGCTTGAGTGATGGCTACACCTTC. Its protein is CASSLSDGYTF.

This sequence joins TRBV29-1 and TRBJ1-1; 9 bases agree with TRBD1. CDR3 size: 13 residues. Trimming removed 7 bases from V and 5 bases from J; junction bases left unmatched: 8. Germline lookup yields CDR1 SQVTM and CDR2 ANQGSEA. The CDR3, as DNA: TGCAGCGAAATACAGGGGGCTGGGACTGAAGCTTTCTTT. Translation: CSEIQGAGTEAFF.

The CDR3 region is CAISGTSEGTDTQYF. Here the CDR3 DNA reads TGTGCCATCAGTGGAACTAGCGAGGGCACAGATACGCAGTATTTT. J is TRBJ2-3 and V is TRBV10-3, with 7 bases identical to TRBD2. Germline CDR1 reads ENHRY; CDR2 reads SYGVKD. The CDR3 is made up of 15 amino acids. J gave up 1 base and V 4 bases, and 5 bases lay outside the gene matches.